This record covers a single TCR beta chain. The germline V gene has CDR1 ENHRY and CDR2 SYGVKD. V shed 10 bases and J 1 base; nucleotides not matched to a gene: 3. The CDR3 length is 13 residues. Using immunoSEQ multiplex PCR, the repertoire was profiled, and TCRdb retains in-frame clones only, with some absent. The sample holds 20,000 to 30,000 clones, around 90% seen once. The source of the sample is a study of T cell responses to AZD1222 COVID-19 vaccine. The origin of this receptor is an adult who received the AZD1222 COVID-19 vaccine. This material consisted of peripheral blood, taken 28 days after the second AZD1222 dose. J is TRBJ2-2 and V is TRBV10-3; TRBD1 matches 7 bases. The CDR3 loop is CATRTGNTGELFF. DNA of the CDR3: TGTGCCACGAGGACAGGGAACACCGGGGAGCTGTTTTTT.